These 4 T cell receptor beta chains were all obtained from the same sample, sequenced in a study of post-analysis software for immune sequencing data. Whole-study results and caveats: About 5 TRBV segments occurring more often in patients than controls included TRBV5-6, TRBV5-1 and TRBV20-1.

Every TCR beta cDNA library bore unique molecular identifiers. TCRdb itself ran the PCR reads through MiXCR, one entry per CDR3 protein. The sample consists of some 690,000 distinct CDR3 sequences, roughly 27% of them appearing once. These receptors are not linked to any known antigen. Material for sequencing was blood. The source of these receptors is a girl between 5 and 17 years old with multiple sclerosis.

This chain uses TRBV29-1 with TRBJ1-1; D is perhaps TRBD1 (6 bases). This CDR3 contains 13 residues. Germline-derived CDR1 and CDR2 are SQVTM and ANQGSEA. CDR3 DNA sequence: TGCGGCGCTGAGGGGGGCGCGAACACTGAAGCTTTCTTT. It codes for CGAEGGANTEAFF.

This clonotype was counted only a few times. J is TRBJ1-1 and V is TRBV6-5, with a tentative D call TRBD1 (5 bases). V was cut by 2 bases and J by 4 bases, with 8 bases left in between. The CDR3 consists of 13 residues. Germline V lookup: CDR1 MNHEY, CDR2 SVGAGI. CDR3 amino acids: CASSYGGTTEAFF. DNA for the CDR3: TGTGCCAGCAGTTACGGGGGAACCACTGAAGCTTTCTTT.

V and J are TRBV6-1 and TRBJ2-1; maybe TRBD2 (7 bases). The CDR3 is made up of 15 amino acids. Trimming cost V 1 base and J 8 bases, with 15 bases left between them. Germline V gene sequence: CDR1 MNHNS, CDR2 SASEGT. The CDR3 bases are TGTGCCAGCAGTGAAGAGGGGGGGGCCGTAGATGAGCAGTTCTTC. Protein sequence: CASSEEGGAVDEQFF.

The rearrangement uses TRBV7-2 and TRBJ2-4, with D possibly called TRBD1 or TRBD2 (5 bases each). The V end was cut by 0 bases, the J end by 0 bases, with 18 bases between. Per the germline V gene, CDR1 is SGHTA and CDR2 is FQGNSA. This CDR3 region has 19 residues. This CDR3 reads CASSLAKGTDPLAKNIQYF. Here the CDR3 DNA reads TGTGCCAGCAGCTTAGCTAAGGGGACCGACCCACTAGCCAAAAACATTCAGTACTTC. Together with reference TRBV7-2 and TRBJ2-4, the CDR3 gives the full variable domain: GAGVSQSPSNKVTEKGKDVELRCDPISGHTALYWYRQSLGQGLEFLIYFQGNSAPDKSGLPSDRFSAERTGGSVSTLTIQRTQQEDSAVYLCASSLAKGTDPLAKNIQYFGAGTRLSVL.